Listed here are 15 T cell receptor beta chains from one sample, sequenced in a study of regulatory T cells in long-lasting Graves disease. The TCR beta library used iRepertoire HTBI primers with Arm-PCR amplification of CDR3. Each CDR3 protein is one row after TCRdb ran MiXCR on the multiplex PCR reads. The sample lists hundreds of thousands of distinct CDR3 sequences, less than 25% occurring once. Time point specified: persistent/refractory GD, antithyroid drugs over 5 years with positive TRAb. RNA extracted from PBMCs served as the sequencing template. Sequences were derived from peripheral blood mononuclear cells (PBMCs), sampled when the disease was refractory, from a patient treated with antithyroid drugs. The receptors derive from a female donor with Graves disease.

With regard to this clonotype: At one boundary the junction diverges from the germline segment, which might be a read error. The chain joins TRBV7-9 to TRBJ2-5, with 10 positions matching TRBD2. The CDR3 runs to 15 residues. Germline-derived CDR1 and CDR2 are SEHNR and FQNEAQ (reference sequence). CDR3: CTSSLLLAGGETQYF. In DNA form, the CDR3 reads TGTACCAGCAGCTTATTGTTAGCGGGAGGAGAGACCCAGTACTTC.

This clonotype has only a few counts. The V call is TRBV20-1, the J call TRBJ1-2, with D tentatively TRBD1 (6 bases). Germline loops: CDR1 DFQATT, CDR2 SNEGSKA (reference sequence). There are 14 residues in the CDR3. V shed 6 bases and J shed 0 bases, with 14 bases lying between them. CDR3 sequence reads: CSAPGAGANYGYTF. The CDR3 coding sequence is TGCAGTGCCCCAGGGGCAGGAGCTAACTATGGCTACACCTTC.

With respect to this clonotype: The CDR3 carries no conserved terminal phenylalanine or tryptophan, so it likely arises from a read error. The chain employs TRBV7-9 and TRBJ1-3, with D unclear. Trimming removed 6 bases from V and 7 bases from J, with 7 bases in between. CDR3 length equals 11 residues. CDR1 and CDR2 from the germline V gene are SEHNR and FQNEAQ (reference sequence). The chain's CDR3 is CASRSGNTIYL. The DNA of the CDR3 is TGTGCCAGCAGGAGCGGCAACACCATATATCTT.

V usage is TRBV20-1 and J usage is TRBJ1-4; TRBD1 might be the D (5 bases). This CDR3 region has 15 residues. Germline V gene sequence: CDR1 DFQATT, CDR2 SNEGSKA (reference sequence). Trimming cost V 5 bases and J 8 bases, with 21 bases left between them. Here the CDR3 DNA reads TGCAGTGCTGCCACCGGGGCAAGGGAACCCGAAAAACTGTTTTTT. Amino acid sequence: CSAATGAREPEKLFF.

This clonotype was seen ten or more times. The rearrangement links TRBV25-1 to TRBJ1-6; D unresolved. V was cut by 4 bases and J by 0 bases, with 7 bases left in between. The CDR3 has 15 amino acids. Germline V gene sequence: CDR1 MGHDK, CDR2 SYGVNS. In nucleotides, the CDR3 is TGTGCCAGCAGTGCTCGAGACTCCTATAATTCACCCCTCCACTTT. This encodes CASSARDSYNSPLHF.

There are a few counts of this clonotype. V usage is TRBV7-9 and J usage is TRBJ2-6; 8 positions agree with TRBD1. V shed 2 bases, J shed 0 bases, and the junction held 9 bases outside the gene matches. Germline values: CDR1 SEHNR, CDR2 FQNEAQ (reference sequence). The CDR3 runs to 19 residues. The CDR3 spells CASSLIPGGPISGANVLTF. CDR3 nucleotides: TGTGCCAGCAGCTTAATTCCAGGGGGCCCCATCTCTGGGGCCAACGTCCTGACTTTC. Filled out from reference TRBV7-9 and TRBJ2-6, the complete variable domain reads DTGVSQNPRHKITKRGQNVTFRCDPISEHNRLYWYRQTLGQGPEFLTYFQNEAQLEKSRLLSDRFSAERPKGSFSTLEIQRTEQGDSAMYLCASSLIPGGPISGANVLTFGAGSRLTVL.

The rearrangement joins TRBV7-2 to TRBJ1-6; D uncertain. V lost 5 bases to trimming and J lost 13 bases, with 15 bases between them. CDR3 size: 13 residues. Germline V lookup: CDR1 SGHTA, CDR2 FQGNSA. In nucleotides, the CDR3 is TGTGCCAGCAGCCATTTTGAGGAAGGTCCCCTCCACTTT. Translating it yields CASSHFEEGPLHF.

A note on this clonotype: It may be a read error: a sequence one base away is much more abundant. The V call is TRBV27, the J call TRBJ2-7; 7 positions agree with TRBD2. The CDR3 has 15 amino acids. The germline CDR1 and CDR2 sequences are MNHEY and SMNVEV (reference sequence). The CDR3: CAGSYGTTPTYEQYF. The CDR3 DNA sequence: TGTGCCGGCAGTTATGGGACTACCCCAACCTACGAGCAGTACTTC.

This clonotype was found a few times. The CDR3 sequence is CASNPGTGVHEQYF. CDR3 coding DNA: TGCGCCAGCAACCCCGGGACAGGGGTCCACGAGCAGTACTTC. The chain is built from TRBV10-1 and TRBJ2-7, with 10 bases aligning to TRBD1. Losses at the gene ends were 7 bases for V and 5 bases for J; bases not matched to a gene: 8. The germline CDR1 and CDR2 sequences are WNHNN and SYGVQD (reference sequence). The CDR3 covers 14 residues.

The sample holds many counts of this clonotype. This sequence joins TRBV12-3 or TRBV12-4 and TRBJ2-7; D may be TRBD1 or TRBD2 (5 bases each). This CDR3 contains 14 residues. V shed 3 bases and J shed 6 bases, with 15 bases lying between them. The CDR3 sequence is CASSFGTGFFEQYF. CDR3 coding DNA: TGTGCCAGCAGTTTCGGGACGGGTTTCTTCGAGCAGTACTTC.

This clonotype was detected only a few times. The CDR3 region is CASSVGAENEKLFF. In DNA, the CDR3 is TGTGCCAGCAGCGTAGGGGCAGAGAATGAAAAACTGTTTTTT. The V and J genes are TRBV9 and TRBJ1-4; D gene uncertain. The V end was cut by 0 bases, the J end by 5 bases, with 8 bases between. CDR1 and CDR2 (germline): SGDLS, YYNGEE. CDR3 length: 14 amino acids.

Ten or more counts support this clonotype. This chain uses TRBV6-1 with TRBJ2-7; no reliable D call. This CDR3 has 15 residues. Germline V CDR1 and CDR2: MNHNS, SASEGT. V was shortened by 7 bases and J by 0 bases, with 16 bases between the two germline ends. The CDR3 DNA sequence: TGTGCCAGCAATAACCCCGGACGGAGCTCCTACGAGCAGTACTTC. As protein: CASNNPGRSSYEQYF.

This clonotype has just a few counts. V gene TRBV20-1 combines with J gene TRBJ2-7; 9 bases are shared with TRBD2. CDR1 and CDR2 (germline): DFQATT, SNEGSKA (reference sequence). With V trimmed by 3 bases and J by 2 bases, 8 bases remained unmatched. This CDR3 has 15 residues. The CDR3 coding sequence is TGCAGTGCTAGTGAGGCAGCGGGAGGCGCCTACGAGCAGTACTTC. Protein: CSASEAAGGAYEQYF.

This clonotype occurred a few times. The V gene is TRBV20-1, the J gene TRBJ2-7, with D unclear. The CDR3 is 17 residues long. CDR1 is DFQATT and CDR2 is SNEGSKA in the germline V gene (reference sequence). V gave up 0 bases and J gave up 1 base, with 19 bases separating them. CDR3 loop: CSARDLAGPIPSYEQYF. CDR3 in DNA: TGCAGTGCTAGAGATTTAGCCGGGCCGATACCTTCCTACGAGCAGTACTTC.

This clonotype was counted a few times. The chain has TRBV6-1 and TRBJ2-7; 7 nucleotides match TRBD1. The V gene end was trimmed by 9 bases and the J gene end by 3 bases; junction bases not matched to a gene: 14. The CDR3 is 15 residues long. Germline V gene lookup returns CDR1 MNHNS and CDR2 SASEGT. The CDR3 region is CASLDSGTEVYEQYF. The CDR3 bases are TGTGCCAGTCTAGATTCCGGGACAGAAGTCTACGAGCAGTACTTC.